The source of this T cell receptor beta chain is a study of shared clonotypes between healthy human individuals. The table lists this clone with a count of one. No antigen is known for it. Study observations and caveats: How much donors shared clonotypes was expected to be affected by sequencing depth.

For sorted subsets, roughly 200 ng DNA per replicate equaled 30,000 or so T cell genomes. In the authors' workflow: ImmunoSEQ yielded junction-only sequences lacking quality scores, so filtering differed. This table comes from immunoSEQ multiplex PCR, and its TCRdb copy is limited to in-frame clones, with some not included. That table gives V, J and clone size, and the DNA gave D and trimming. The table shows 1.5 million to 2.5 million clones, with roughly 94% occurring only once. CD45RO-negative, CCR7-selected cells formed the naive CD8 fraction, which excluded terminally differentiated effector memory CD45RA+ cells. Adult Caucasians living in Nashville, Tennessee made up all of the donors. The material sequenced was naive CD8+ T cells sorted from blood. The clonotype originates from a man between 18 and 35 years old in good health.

In DNA, the CDR3 is TGTGCCAGCAGTTACGTCGGGGAGTCTGATTCACCCCTCCACTTT. Protein product: CASSYVGESDSPLHF. The J gene is TRBJ1-6, the V gene TRBV6-6; D uncertain. CDR3 size: 15 residues. The germline CDR1 and CDR2 sequences are MNHNY and SVGAGI (reference sequence). V was shortened by 2 bases and J by 8 bases, with 13 bases between the two germline ends.